The sequence of this TCR beta chain was determined in a study of shared clonotypes between healthy human individuals. Whole-study results and caveats: Sampling included only blood; tissue repertoires likely differ.

The repertoire was sequenced with immunoSEQ multiplex PCR; TCRdb's copy has only in-frame clones and lacks some. Of some 1,100,000 clones listed, 78% are singletons. Germline CDR1 and CDR2: LNHDA and SQIVND (reference sequence). CDR3 size: 14 residues. V shed 6 bases, J shed 7 bases, and the junction held 5 bases outside the gene matches. A remark on this clone: Its antigen is unknown.

Sequenced input: memory CD4+ T cells from PBMCs. As for subset: CD45RA-negative fraction. The source of this sequence is a man between 18 and 29 years old in good health. Some clones in this sample may be carry-over from other donors' samples. V usage is TRBV19 and J usage is TRBJ2-2, with 10 bases aligning to TRBD1. The CDR3 is CASRETGGGGELFF. The CDR3, as DNA: TGTGCCAGTAGAGAGACAGGGGGCGGCGGGGAGCTGTTTTTT.